This TCR beta chain was captured by sequencing in a study of vaccination and CD4 T cells after COVID-19. Turning to this clonotype: Its antigen is undetermined.

Treatment given: approximately nine-day PBMC culture with coronavirus spike peptide pools or control peptides (ViraFEST assay). The V gene lost 1 base and the J gene lost 3 bases, with 12 bases spanning the gap. The germline gives CDR1 SEHNR, CDR2 FQNEAQ (reference sequence). CDR3 length equals 15 residues. Cultured CD4+ T cell DNA underwent sequencing with the Oncomine TCR Beta short-read assay. In this case, cultured CD4+ T cells provided the extracted genomic DNA. A single record per CDR3 protein comes from TCRdb applying MiXCR to the PCR reads. The sample contains several thousand distinct CDR3 sequences, around 70% of which appear only once.

Sequenced: CD4+ T cells from blood, cultured in vitro. The sequence derives from a human donor who had recovered from COVID-19. The V and J genes are TRBV7-9 and TRBJ1-1, with D maybe TRBD1 (5 bases). The CDR3, as DNA: TGTGCCAGCAGCTTAGTTCCGGGACGATACACTGAAGCTTTCTTT. Its protein product is CASSLVPGRYTEAFF.